The text below deals with one TCR beta chain. The data are from a study of T cells in Graves' hyperthyroidism and ophthalmopathy. The study enrolled patients aged 18 to 65 with newly diagnosed hyperthyroidism of under 2 months' duration. Together with thyroid ultrasound, orbital computed tomography, serum thyroxine and TRAb, clinical symptoms were used for diagnoses. V lost 4 bases and J 7 bases, leaving 17 bases between the germline ends. The CDR3 is 14 residues long. Germline CDR1 and CDR2: SGDLS and YYNGEE. Amplified TCR beta CDR3 regions came from RNA transcripts. Carried out on the TCR CDR3, a first-round RT-PCR used the HTBI primer set. Via MiXCR, TCRdb re-called the multiplex PCR reads, giving one row per CDR3 protein. The data show approximately 630,000 distinct CDR3 sequences, roughly 15% seen once.

The sequencing sample was made of blood. This sequence originates from a woman in her 30s with Graves' hyperthyroidism. The chain joins TRBV9 to TRBJ1-2, with D possibly being TRBD1 (6 bases). The CDR3 DNA reads TGTGCCAGCAGCTCCACGGACAGCTCCCCTGGCTACACCTTC. This gives the protein CASSSTDSSPGYTF.